The 29 T cell receptor beta chains listed next were all sequenced from one sample in a study of intratumoral heterogeneity in liver cancer. Using immunoSEQ multiplex PCR, the repertoire was profiled, and TCRdb retains in-frame clones only, with some absent. The sample has over 3,500 clones, about 47% seen once; the top ten hold roughly 28%. The hepatocellular carcinoma nodule was sampled at distinct, geographically separated regions. The material sequenced was tumor tissue, taken before any cancer treatment. The receptors originated from an older man with hepatocellular carcinoma.

This clone appeared a few times. V usage is TRBV4-1 and J usage is TRBJ2-1, with D possibly TRBD1 on 5 matching bases. V dropped 4 bases and J dropped 4 bases, with 17 bases sitting between them. The germline CDR1 and CDR2 sequences are MGHRA and YSYEKL. This CDR3 is 16 amino acids long. Here the CDR3 DNA reads TGCGCCAGCAGCCTAGCTTCGAATAGACAGTACAATGAGCAGTTCTTC. Translation gives CASSLASNRQYNEQFF.

The V call is TRBV5-6, the J call TRBJ2-7; 9 positions match TRBD2. The CDR3 runs 15 residues. V shed 3 bases, J shed 6 bases, and the junction held 10 bases outside the gene matches. Germline CDR1 is SGHDT and CDR2 is YYEEEE. The DNA for the CDR3 is TGTGCCAGCAGCTCGCTAGCGGGGAGATATTCCGAGCAGTACGTC. Translated, it gives CASSSLAGRYSEQYV.

The chain joins TRBV4-1 to TRBJ1-5; a weak D match, TRBD1 (5 bases). Trimming cost V 2 bases and J 0 bases, with 11 bases left between them. The CDR3 loop spans 16 amino acids. Per germline, CDR1 MGHRA and CDR2 YSYEKL. The DNA of the CDR3 is TGCGCCAGCAGCCAACCGGGACTCGTTAGCAATCAGCCCCAGCATTTT. Amino acid sequence: CASSQPGLVSNQPQHF.

In its sample, this clone ranks as medium-sized. The chain's CDR3 is CASSPDRASEAFF. CDR3 DNA sequence: TGTGCCAGCAGCCCGGACAGGGCATCTGAAGCTTTCTTT. This sequence joins TRBV5-4 and TRBJ1-1; 8 bases map to TRBD1. Germline V lookup: CDR1 SGHNT, CDR2 YYREEE (reference sequence). J gave up 6 bases and V 4 bases, and 5 bases lay outside the gene matches. The CDR3 sequence is 13 residues long.

This sequence joins TRBV5-6 and TRBJ2-3, with 12 bases identical to TRBD1. Per the germline V gene, CDR1 is SGHDT and CDR2 is YYEEEE. V was clipped by 5 bases and J by 4 bases; unmatched bases: 8. There are 16 residues in the CDR3. The CDR3 is CASRAGTGGQSDTQYF. The CDR3 DNA sequence: TGTGCCAGCAGAGCCGGGACAGGGGGCCAGTCAGATACGCAGTATTTT.

The chain employs TRBV7-9 and TRBJ1-1; D unclear. V was shortened by 5 bases and J by 8 bases, with 21 bases between the two germline ends. Germline V gene lookup returns CDR1 SEHNR and CDR2 FQNEAQ (reference sequence). This CDR3 is 15 amino acids long. This chain's CDR3 is CASSRMGGDRREAFF. The CDR3 coding sequence is TGTGCCAGCAGCCGGATGGGCGGAGATAGACGAGAAGCTTTCTTT.

V is TRBV30 and J is TRBJ1-5; D might be TRBD1 (5 bases). The germline V gene encodes CDR1 GTSNPN and CDR2 SVGIG (reference sequence). Trimming took off 1 base at V and 4 bases at J, with 11 bases between the two ends. The CDR3 is 14 residues long. The CDR3 here is CAWSEGMWNQPQHF. The CDR3, as DNA: TGTGCCTGGAGTGAGGGGATGTGGAATCAGCCCCAGCATTTT.

This clone is deemed medium-sized. This rearrangement joins TRBV9 to TRBJ1-2; 10 positions match TRBD1. The CDR3 spans 15 residues. The V gene end was trimmed by 4 bases and the J gene end by 8 bases; junction bases not matched to a gene: 11. The germline V gene has CDR1 SGDLS and CDR2 YYNGEE. The CDR3 sequence: CASSPGGTGVGGYTF. For the CDR3, the DNA is TGTGCCAGCAGCCCGGGAGGGACAGGGGTGGGAGGCTACACCTTC.

V is TRBV7-2 and J is TRBJ1-4, with D uncertain. This CDR3 is built from 16 residues. Germline V gene sequence: CDR1 SGHTA, CDR2 FQGNSA. V lost 0 bases, J lost 0 bases, and 8 bases lay in between. CDR3 nucleotide sequence: TGTGCCAGCAGCTTAGCGCAGTACGCAACTAATGAAAAACTGTTTTTT. Amino acid sequence: CASSLAQYATNEKLFF. Looking up the rest from reference TRBV7-2 and TRBJ1-4 gives the full variable domain: GAGVSQSPSNKVTEKGKDVELRCDPISGHTALYWYRQSLGQGLEFLIYFQGNSAPDKSGLPSDRFSAERTGGSVSTLTIQRTQQEDSAVYLCASSLAQYATNEKLFFGSGTQLSVL.

This clone has a single count. This sequence joins TRBV5-5 and TRBJ1-5; unclear D gene. CDR1 is SGHKS and CDR2 is YYEKEE in the germline V gene (reference sequence). This CDR3 is 13 amino acids long. Trimming stripped 1 base from V and 3 bases from J, with 5 bases between. The CDR3 sequence: CASSLWNNQPQHF. The CDR3 DNA follows: TGTGCCAGCAGCTTGTGGAACAATCAGCCCCAGCATTTT.

The gene calls are TRBV19 and TRBJ2-3; possibly TRBD2 for D (7 bases). Between the trimmed V and J ends, which lost 6 bases and 3 bases, there was a span of 16 bases. Per germline, CDR1 LNHDA and CDR2 SQIVND (reference sequence). CDR3 length: 15 amino acids. CDR3 protein: CASSNKGGSTDTQYF. The CDR3 region has the DNA TGTGCCAGTAGCAACAAGGGGGGGTCTACAGATACGCAGTATTTT.

V gene TRBV19 combines with J gene TRBJ2-7, with 10 positions matching TRBD1. Unmatched junction bases numbered 0, after V lost 3 bases and J lost 4 bases. Germline lookup yields CDR1 LNHDA and CDR2 SQIVND (reference sequence). This CDR3 is 13 amino acids long. The CDR3 region is CASSMDRGYEQYF. DNA for the CDR3: TGTGCCAGTAGTATGGACAGGGGGTACGAGCAGTACTTC.

The J gene is TRBJ1-2, the V gene TRBV25-1; 8 bases agree with TRBD1. Germline CDR1 is MGHDK and CDR2 is SYGVNS. CDR3 length equals 13 residues. After removal of 5 bases from V and 6 bases from J, the junction contained 5 bases not matched to a gene. The CDR3, as DNA: TGTGCCAGCAGTTGGGGGACAGGCCATGGCTACACCTTC. It codes for CASSWGTGHGYTF.

By proportion, this clone is medium-sized. V and J are TRBV3-1 (or the pseudogene TRBV3-2) and TRBJ1-6; unclear D gene. Deletions cut 2 bases from V and 4 bases from J, with 6 bases between. The CDR3 totals 14 residues. Germline CDR1 LGHDT, CDR2 YNNKEL (reference sequence). The CDR3 loop reads CASSQLPYNSPLHF. In DNA, the CDR3 is TGTGCCAGCAGCCAACTCCCATATAATTCACCCCTCCACTTT.

The chain combines TRBV15 with TRBJ2-1; D is unresolved. The length of the CDR3 is 13 residues. V lost 2 bases and J lost 9, with 11 bases in between. Germline CDR1 LNHNV, CDR2 YYDKDF (reference sequence). The CDR3 DNA reads TGTGCCACCAGCAGAAAAGGTGTGGGTGAGCAGTTCTTC. It translates to CATSRKGVGEQFF.

The CDR3 DNA is TGTGCCAGCAGTCATCACCAGGGAAGGGGCAATCAGCCCCAGCATTTT. This sequence encodes CASSHHQGRGNQPQHF. The chain combines TRBV6-6 with TRBJ1-5; perhaps TRBD1 as D (5 bases). Germline values: CDR1 MNHNY, CDR2 SVGAGI (reference sequence). V dropped 5 bases and J dropped 2 bases, with 16 bases sitting between them. The CDR3 has 16 residues.

The chain couples TRBV6-1 to TRBJ2-7; D gene ambiguous. The CDR3 extends over 13 amino acids. Between the trimmed V and J ends, which lost 2 bases and 3 bases, there was a span of 8 bases. Germline V CDR1 and CDR2: MNHNS, SASEGT. CDR3 sequence reads: CASSEHLDYEQYF. The DNA of the CDR3 is TGTGCCAGCAGTGAACACCTGGACTACGAGCAGTACTTC.

This clone occurred a few times. The chain is built from TRBV5-1 and TRBJ2-2, with a weak D call TRBD2 (5 bases). The length of the CDR3 is 14 residues. Germline V lookup: CDR1 SGHRS, CDR2 YFSETQ. V dropped 5 bases and J dropped 0 bases, with 8 bases sitting between them. CDR3 amino acids: CASRTTANTGELFF. Written as DNA, the CDR3 is TGCGCCAGCAGGACTACCGCGAACACCGGGGAGCTGTTTTTT.

The gene calls are TRBV4-3 and TRBJ2-3, with 9 nucleotides matching TRBD2. This CDR3 spans 17 amino acids. The germline CDR1 and CDR2 sequences are LGHNA and YSLEER. Unmatched junction bases numbered 7, after V lost 0 bases and J lost 3 bases. The CDR3 DNA is TGCGCCAGCAGCCAAGATTGGGTAGCGGGAGAGACAGATACGCAGTATTTT. Protein sequence: CASSQDWVAGETDTQYF.

The chain carries TRBV2 and TRBJ2-1; D perhaps matches TRBD2 (6 bases). V was pared by 8 bases and J by 8 bases, with 16 bases between. This CDR3 has 13 amino acids. Germline CDR1 is SNHLY and CDR2 is FYNNEI. DNA for the CDR3: TGTGCCAGCGCTAGGGCGGGACGGGATGAGCAGTTCTTC. Translated, it gives CASARAGRDEQFF.

The genes are TRBV6-5 and TRBJ1-5, with D hard to call. The V end lost 4 bases, the J end lost 7 bases, and 11 bases lay between the germline ends. Per the germline V gene, CDR1 is MNHEY and CDR2 is SVGAGI. The CDR3 is made up of 13 amino acids. CDR3 in DNA: TGTGCCAGCAGTTTTGGGCCTAGACAGCCCCAGCATTTT. Its translation is CASSFGPRQPQHF.

The chain links TRBV23-1 to TRBJ2-3; 9 positions agree with TRBD2. TRBV23-1 is an ORF, and what it does is uncertain. J lost 7 bases, V lost 6 bases, and 8 bases had no gene match. The CDR3 extends over 14 amino acids. CDR3 region: CASSRLAVVNTQYF. The CDR3 bases are TGCGCCAGCAGCCGACTAGCGGTTGTAAATACGCAGTATTTT.

This clone was counted only a few times. The chain links TRBV28 to TRBJ2-7; D is ambiguous. V lost 6 bases and J lost 2, with 8 bases in between. The CDR3 totals 12 residues. Germline loops: CDR1 MDHEN, CDR2 SYDVKM. CDR3 DNA: TGTGCCAGCAGCCCTACACCCTACGAGCAGTACGTC. Translation: CASSPTPYEQYV.

This clone occurred a few times. The CDR3, as DNA: TGTGCCAGCAGCCCGGCAGCGGAAAAACTGTTTTTT. It translates to CASSPAAEKLFF. This chain links TRBV3-1 (or the pseudogene TRBV3-2) with TRBJ1-4; D is ambiguous. This CDR3 spans 12 amino acids. Between the trimmed V and J ends, which lost 4 bases and 8 bases, there was a span of 8 bases. The germline V gene has CDR1 LGHDT and CDR2 YNNKEL (reference sequence).

About this clone: Other DNA sequences of this sample code for an identical CDR3. This chain connects TRBV19 to TRBJ1-5; no reliable D call. V lost 6 bases and J lost 0, with 6 bases in between. CDR1 and CDR2 from the germline V gene are LNHDA and SQIVND (reference sequence). The CDR3 has 13 residues. As DNA, the CDR3 is TGTGCCAGTAGGGGTCTTAGCAATCAGCCCCAGCATTTT. The encoded protein is CASRGLSNQPQHF. Full variable domain (remainder filled in from reference TRBV19 and TRBJ1-5): DGGITQSPKYLFRKEGQNVTLSCEQNLNHDAMYWYRQDPGQGLRLIYYSQIVNDFQKGDIAEGYSVSREKKESFPLTVTSAQKNPTAFYLCASRGLSNQPQHFGDGTRLSIL.

As regards this clone: One junction end does not reproduce the germline sequence, and a read error may be involved. This chain joins TRBV2 and TRBJ2-1, with D tentatively TRBD1 (5 bases). CDR1 is SNHLY and CDR2 is FYNNEI in the germline V gene. CDR3 size: 11 residues. CDR3 DNA: TGTGCCAGCAGTGAATATGTAGGGGCAGTCTTC. Translating gives CASSEYVGAVF.

The chain employs TRBV9 and TRBJ1-1; TRBD1 matches 7 bases. Germline lookup yields CDR1 SGDLS and CDR2 YYNGEE. The V and J ends lost 4 bases and 10 bases, in that order; junction bases with no gene match: 7. This CDR3 comprises 12 residues. The CDR3 bases are TGTGCCAGCAGCCCTAGACAGGGTCCAGCTTTCTTT. Its translation: CASSPRQGPAFF.

The V call is TRBV4-1, the J call TRBJ2-3, with TRBD2 matching over 9 bases. The germline V gene has CDR1 MGHRA and CDR2 YSYEKL. V was clipped by 4 bases and J by 8 bases; unmatched bases: 7. The CDR3 extends over 14 amino acids. The CDR3 is CASSPSSGEVTQYF. As DNA, the CDR3 is TGCGCCAGCAGCCCGTCTAGCGGGGAGGTTACGCAGTATTTT.

The V call is TRBV5-1, the J call TRBJ2-7, with TRBD1 as a possible D gene (6 bases). CDR1 is SGHRS and CDR2 is YFSETQ in the germline V gene. This CDR3 is 15 amino acids long. V was trimmed by 1 base and J by 0 bases, leaving 11 bases between them. The CDR3 DNA reads TGCGCCAGCAGCTTGAGGGACAAGAGCTCCTACGAGCAGTACTTC. This translates into CASSLRDKSSYEQYF. The full variable domain, in which reference TRBV5-1 and TRBJ2-7 provide the parts outside the CDR3, is KAGVTQTPRYLIKTRGQQVTLSCSPISGHRSVSWYQQTPGQGLQFLFEYFSETQRNKGNFPGRFSGRQFSNSRSEMNVSTLELGDSALYLCASSLRDKSSYEQYFGPGTRLTVT.